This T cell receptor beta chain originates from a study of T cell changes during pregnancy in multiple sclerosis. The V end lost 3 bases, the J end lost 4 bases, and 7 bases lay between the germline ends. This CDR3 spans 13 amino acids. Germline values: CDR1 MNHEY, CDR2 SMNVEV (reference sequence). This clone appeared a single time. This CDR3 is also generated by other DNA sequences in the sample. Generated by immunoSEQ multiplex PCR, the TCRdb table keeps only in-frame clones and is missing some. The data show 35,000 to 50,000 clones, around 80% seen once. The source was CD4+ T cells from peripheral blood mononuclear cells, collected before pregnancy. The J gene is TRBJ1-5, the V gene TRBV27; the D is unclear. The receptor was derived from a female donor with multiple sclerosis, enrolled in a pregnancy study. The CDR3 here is CASSFSLNQPQHF. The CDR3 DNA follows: TGTGCCAGCAGTTTCTCCCTGAATCAGCCCCAGCATTTT.